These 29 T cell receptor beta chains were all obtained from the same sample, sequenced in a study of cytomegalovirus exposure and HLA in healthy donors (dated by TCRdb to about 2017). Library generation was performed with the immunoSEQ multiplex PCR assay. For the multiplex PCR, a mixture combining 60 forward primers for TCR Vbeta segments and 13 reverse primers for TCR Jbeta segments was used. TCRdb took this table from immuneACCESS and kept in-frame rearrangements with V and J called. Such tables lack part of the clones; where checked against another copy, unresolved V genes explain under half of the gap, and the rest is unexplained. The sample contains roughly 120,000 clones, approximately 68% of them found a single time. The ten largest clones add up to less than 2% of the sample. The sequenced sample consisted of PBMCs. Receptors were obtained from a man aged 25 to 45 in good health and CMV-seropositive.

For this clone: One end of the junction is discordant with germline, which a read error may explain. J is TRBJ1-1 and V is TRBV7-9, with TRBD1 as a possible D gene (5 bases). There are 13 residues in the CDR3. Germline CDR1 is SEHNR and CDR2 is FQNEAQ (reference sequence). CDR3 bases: TGTTCCAGCAGCCGGGGGGGGGACACTGAAGCTTTCTTT. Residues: CSSSRGGDTEAFF.

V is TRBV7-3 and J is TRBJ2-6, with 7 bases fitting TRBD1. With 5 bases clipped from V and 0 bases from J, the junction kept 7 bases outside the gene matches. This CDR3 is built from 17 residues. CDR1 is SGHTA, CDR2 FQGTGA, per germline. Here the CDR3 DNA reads TGTGCCAGCAGCCCAACAGGGGCTTACTCTGGGGCCAACGTCCTGACTTTC. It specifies CASSPTGAYSGANVLTF.

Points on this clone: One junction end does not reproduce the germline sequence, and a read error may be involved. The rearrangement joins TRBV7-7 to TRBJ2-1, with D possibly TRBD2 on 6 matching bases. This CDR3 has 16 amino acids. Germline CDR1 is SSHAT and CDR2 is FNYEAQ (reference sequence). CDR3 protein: CASSRGRGGSYNEQFF. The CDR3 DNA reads TGTGCTAGCAGCCGGGGACGGGGAGGCTCCTACAATGAGCAGTTCTTC. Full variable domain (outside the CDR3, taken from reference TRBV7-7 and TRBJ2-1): GAGVSQSPRYKVTKRGQDVTLRCDPISSHATLYWYQQALGQGPEFLTYFNYEAQPDKSGLPSDRFSAERPEGSISTLTIQRTEQRDSAMYRCASSRGRGGSYNEQFFGPGTRLTVL.

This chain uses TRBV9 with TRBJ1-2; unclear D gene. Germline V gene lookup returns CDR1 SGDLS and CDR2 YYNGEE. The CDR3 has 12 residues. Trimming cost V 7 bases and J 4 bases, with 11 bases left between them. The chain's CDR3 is CASAPNSYGYTF. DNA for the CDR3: TGTGCCAGCGCCCCTAACTCCTATGGCTACACCTTC.

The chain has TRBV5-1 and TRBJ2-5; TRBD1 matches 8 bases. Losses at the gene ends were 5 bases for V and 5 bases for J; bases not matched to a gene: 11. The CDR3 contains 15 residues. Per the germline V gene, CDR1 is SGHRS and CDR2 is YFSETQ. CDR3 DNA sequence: TGCGCCAGCAGTCCAAGACAGGGGAGGCTCGAGACCCAGTACTTC. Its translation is CASSPRQGRLETQYF.

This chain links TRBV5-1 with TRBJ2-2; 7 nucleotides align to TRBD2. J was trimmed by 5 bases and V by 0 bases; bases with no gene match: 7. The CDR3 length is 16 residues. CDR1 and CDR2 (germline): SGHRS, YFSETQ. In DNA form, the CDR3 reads TGCGCCAGCAGCTTGGCAGCGGGGACGGCGACCGGGGAGCTGTTTTTT. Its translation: CASSLAAGTATGELFF.

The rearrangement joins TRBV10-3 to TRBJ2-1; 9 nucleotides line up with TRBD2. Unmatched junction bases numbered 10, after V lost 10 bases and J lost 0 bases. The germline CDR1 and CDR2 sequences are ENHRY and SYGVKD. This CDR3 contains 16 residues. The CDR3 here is CATGGREGSSYNEQFF. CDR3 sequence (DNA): TGTGCCACCGGGGGGCGGGAGGGTAGCTCCTACAATGAGCAGTTCTTC.

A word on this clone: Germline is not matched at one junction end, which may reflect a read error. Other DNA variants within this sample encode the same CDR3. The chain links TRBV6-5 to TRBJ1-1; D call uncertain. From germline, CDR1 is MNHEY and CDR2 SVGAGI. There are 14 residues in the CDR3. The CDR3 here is CASSYLTVNTEAFF. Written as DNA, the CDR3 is TGTGCCAGCAGTTACCTTACAGTCAACACTGAAGCCTTCTTT.

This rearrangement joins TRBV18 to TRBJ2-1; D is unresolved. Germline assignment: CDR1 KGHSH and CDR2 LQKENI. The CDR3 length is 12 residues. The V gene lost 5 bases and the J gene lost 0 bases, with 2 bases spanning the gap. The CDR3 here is CASSYSYNEQFF. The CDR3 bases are TGTGCCAGCTCATACTCCTACAATGAGCAGTTCTTC.

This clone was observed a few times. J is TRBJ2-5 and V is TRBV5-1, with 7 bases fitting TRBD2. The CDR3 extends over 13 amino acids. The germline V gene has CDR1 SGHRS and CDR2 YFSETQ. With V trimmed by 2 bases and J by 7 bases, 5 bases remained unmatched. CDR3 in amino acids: CASSLREEGTQYF. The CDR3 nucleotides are TGCGCCAGCAGCTTACGGGAGGAGGGGACCCAGTACTTC.

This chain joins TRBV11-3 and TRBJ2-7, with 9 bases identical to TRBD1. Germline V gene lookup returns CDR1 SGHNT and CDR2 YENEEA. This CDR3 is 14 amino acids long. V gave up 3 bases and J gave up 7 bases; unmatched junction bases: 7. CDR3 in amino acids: CASSLGDRVEEQYF. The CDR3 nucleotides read TGTGCCAGCAGCTTGGGGGACAGGGTAGAGGAGCAGTACTTC.

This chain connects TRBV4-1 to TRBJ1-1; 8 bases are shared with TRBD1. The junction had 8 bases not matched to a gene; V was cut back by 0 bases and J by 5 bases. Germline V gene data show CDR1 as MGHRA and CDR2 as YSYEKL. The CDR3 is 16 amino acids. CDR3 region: CASSQDPRTGTTEAFF. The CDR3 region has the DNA TGCGCCAGCAGCCAAGACCCAAGGACAGGGACGACTGAAGCTTTCTTT.

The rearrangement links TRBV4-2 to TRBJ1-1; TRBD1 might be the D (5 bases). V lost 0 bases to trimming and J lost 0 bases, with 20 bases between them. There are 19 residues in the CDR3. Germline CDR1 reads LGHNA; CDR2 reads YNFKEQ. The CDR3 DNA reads TGTGCCAGCAGCCAAGACTTTACGGGGGTTATAATCATGAACACTGAAGCTTTCTTT. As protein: CASSQDFTGVIIMNTEAFF.

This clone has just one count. The CDR3 here is CASSYSRGGTNTEAFF. In DNA form, the CDR3 reads TGTGCCAGCAGTTACTCCAGGGGTGGTACGAACACTGAAGCTTTCTTT. This chain links TRBV6-5 with TRBJ1-1; a weak D match, TRBD1 (6 bases). Germline CDR1 and CDR2: MNHEY and SVGAGI. Trimming shortened V by 0 bases and J by 1 base, and 12 bases separated the two germline ends. The CDR3 sequence is 16 residues long.

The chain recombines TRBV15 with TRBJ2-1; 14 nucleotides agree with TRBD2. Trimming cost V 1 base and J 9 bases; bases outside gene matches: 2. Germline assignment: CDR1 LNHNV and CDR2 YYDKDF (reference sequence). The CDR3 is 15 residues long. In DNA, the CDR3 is TGTGCCACCAGCAGAGGACTAGCGGGAGGGCCTGAGCAGTTCTTC. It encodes CATSRGLAGGPEQFF.

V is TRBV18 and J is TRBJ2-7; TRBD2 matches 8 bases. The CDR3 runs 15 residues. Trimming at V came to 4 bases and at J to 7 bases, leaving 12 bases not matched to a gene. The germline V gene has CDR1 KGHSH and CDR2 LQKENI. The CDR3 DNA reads TGTGCCAGCTCACGTTTTGCGGGAGGACCACTGGAGCAGTACTTC. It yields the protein CASSRFAGGPLEQYF.

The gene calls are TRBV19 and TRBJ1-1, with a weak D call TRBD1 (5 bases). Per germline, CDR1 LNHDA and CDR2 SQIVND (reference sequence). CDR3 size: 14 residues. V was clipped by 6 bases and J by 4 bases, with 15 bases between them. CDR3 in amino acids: CASSSPGVSTEAFF. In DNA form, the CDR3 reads TGTGCCAGTAGCTCCCCGGGGGTGTCCACTGAAGCTTTCTTT.

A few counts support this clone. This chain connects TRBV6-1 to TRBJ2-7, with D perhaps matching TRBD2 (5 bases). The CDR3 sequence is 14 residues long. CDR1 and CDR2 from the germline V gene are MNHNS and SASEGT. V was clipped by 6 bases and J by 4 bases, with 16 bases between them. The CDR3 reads CASRALDLSYEQYF. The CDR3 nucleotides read TGTGCCAGCAGGGCCCTGGACTTATCTTACGAGCAGTACTTC.

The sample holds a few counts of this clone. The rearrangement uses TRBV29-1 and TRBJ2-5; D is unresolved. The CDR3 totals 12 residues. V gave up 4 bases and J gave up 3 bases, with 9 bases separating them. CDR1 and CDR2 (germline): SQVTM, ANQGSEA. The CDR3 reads CSVGAVEETQYF. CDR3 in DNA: TGCAGCGTTGGTGCGGTAGAAGAGACCCAGTACTTC.

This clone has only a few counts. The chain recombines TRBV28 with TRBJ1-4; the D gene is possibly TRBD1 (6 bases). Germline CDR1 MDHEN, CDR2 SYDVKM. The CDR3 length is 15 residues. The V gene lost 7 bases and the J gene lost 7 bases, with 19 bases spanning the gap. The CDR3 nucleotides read TGTGCCAGCACTCCCGCCCAGGGGAGAGCTGAAAAACTGTTTTTT. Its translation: CASTPAQGRAEKLFF. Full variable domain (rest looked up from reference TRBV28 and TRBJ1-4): DVKVTQSSRYLVKRTGEKVFLECVQDMDHENMFWYRQDPGLGLRLIYFSYDVKMKEKGDIPEGYSVSREKKERFSLILESASTNQTSMYLCASTPAQGRAEKLFFGSGTQLSVL.

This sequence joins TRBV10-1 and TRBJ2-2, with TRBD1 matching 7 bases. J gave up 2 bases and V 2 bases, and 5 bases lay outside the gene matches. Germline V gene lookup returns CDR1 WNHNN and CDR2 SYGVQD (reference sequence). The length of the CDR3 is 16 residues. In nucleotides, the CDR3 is TGCGCCAGCAGTGAGGTCAGGGACAGCAACACCGGGGAGCTGTTTTTT. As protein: CASSEVRDSNTGELFF.

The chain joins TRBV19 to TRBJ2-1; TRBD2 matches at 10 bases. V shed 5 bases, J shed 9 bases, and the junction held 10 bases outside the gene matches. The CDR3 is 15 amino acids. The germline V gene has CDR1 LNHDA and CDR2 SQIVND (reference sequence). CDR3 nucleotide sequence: TGTGCCAGTAGTGTCCTGACTAGCGGGTGGGGTGAGCAGTTCTTC. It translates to CASSVLTSGWGEQFF.

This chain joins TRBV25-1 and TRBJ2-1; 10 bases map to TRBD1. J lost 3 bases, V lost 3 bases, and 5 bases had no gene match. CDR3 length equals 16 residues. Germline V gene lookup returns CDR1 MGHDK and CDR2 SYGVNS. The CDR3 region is CASSDLGQGGYNEQFF. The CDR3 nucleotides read TGTGCCAGCAGTGACCTAGGACAGGGGGGCTACAATGAGCAGTTCTTC.

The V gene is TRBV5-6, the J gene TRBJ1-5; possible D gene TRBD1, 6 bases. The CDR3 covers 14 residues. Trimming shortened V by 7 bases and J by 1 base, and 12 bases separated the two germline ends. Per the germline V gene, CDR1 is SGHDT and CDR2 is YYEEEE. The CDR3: CASSQGWSNQPQHF. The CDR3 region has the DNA TGTGCCAGCTCACAGGGTTGGAGCAATCAGCCCCAGCATTTT. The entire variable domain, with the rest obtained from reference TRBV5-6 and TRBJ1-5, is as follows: DAGVTQSPTHLIKTRGQQVTLRCSPKSGHDTVSWYQQALGQGPQFIFQYYEEEERQRGNFPDRFSGHQFPNYSSELNVNALLLGDSALYLCASSQGWSNQPQHFGDGTRLSIL.

CDR3 DNA sequence: TGTGCCAGCAGTGTATCGCAGGGTACGCAGTATTTT. Protein: CASSVSQGTQYF. V and J are TRBV2 and TRBJ2-3; D may be TRBD1 (5 bases). The CDR3 is made up of 12 amino acids. Germline CDR1 is SNHLY and CDR2 is FYNNEI. V shed 4 bases and J shed 8 bases, with 10 bases lying between them.

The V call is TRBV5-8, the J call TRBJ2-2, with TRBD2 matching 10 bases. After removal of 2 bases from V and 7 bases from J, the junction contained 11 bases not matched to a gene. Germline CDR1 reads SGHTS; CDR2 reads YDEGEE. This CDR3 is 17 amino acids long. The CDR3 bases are TGTGCCAGCAGCTTATGGTTTCTAGCGGGAGAAGGCGGGGAGCTGTTTTTT. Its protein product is CASSLWFLAGEGGELFF.

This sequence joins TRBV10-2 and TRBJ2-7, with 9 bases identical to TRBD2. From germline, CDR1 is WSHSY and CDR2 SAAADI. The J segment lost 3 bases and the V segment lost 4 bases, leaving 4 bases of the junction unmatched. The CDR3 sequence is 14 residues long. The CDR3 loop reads CASSVSGSHYEQYF. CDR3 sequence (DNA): TGCGCCAGCAGTGTTAGCGGGAGCCACTACGAGCAGTACTTC.

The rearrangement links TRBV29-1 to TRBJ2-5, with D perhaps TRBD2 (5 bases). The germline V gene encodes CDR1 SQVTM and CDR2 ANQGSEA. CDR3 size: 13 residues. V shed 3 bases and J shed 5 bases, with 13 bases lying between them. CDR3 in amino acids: CSVDRGRGETQYF. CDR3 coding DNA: TGCAGCGTTGACCGGGGAAGAGGCGAGACCCAGTACTTC.

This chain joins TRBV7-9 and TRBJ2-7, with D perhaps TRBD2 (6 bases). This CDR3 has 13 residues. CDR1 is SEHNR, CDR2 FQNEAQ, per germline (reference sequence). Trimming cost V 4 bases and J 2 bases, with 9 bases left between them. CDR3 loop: CASSWEVAYEQYF. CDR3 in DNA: TGTGCCAGCAGCTGGGAGGTCGCCTACGAGCAGTACTTC.